Shown below are 13 T cell receptor beta chains from a single sample sequenced in a study of T cell changes during pregnancy in multiple sclerosis. The data were produced by immunoSEQ multiplex PCR, yet TCRdb's version contains in-frame clones alone and is incomplete. The table has about 70,000 clones, about 93% seen once. Sample: CD4+ T cells from peripheral blood mononuclear cells, taken after pregnancy. These receptors originate from a female donor with multiple sclerosis, enrolled in a pregnancy study.

This sequence joins TRBV7-3 and TRBJ2-2; 9 bases match TRBD1. This CDR3 is 16 amino acids long. V lost 1 base and J lost 1; bases outside the gene matches: 1. Germline V gene lookup returns CDR1 SGHTA and CDR2 FQGTGA. The CDR3 DNA is TGTGCCAGCAGCTTAATGGGACAGGGGAACACCGGGGAGCTGTTTTTT. It translates to CASSLMGQGNTGELFF.

This chain links TRBV18 with TRBJ2-7; a weak D match, TRBD1 (6 bases). This CDR3 has 14 residues. Trimming removed 3 bases at V and 2 bases at J, with 11 bases between. Germline V gene lookup returns CDR1 KGHSH and CDR2 LQKENI. The CDR3 here is CASSPTQGPYEQYF. CDR3 nucleotides: TGTGCCAGCTCACCCACACAGGGTCCCTACGAGCAGTACTTC.

The CDR3 bases are TGTGCCAGCAGCAAAGGACTAGCGGGAGGAGTCGGAGATACGCAGTATTTT. Translating it yields CASSKGLAGGVGDTQYF. The chain couples TRBV7-8 to TRBJ2-3; 14 positions agree with TRBD2. The CDR3 consists of 17 residues. V shed 5 bases, J shed 5 bases, and the junction held 9 bases outside the gene matches. Germline V gives CDR1 SGHVS, CDR2 FQNEAQ.

The gene calls are TRBV7-2 and TRBJ1-5, with a weak D call TRBD1 (6 bases). Trimming left V 0 bases short and J 15 bases short, with 18 bases between. Germline CDR1 SGHTA, CDR2 FQGNSA. The CDR3 consists of 14 residues. DNA for the CDR3: TGTGCCAGCAGCTTAGCAGGGGGAGGGGTTGAGCGGCATTTT. This gives the protein CASSLAGGGVERHF.

The CDR3 sequence: CASSFLRPSGEGWDTQYF. CDR3 DNA: TGTGCCAGCAGTTTTCTGCGTCCTAGCGGGGAAGGTTGGGATACGCAGTATTTT. The gene calls are TRBV28 and TRBJ2-3; 9 nucleotides line up with TRBD2. This CDR3 is built from 18 residues. V shed 3 bases, J shed 6 bases, and the junction held 16 bases outside the gene matches. Germline-derived CDR1 and CDR2 are MDHEN and SYDVKM.

The chain uses TRBV19 and TRBJ2-7, with 9 bases matching TRBD1. The CDR3 is 15 residues long. Germline CDR1 and CDR2: LNHDA and SQIVND (reference sequence). V dropped 6 bases and J dropped 3; count of bases not matched to a gene: 9. The CDR3 sequence: CASRPTGTGLYEQYF. The CDR3 DNA reads TGTGCCAGTAGACCCACCGGGACAGGGCTCTACGAGCAGTACTTC.

The rearrangement links TRBV5-1 to TRBJ2-7, with D hard to call. CDR3 size: 16 residues. CDR1 and CDR2 from the germline V gene are SGHRS and YFSETQ. V was cut by 0 bases and J by 2 bases, with 15 bases left in between. CDR3 protein: CASSLGARLPTYEQYF. The CDR3 DNA reads as TGCGCCAGCAGCTTGGGGGCTCGCCTTCCAACCTACGAGCAGTACTTC.

The V gene is TRBV10-1, the J gene TRBJ2-1; D might be TRBD1 (6 bases). In germline, CDR1 is WNHNN, CDR2 SYGVQD (reference sequence). Trimming pared 4 bases from V and 9 bases from J, leaving 13 bases between. This CDR3 is built from 13 residues. The CDR3 spells CASSATGLSEQFF. The DNA for the CDR3 is TGCGCCAGCAGTGCGACAGGTTTGAGTGAGCAGTTCTTC.

V and J are TRBV5-1 and TRBJ1-2, with D perhaps matching TRBD1 (5 bases). The CDR3 contains 13 residues. The ends were cut back, 0 bases at V and 3 bases at J, with 6 bases in the middle. Germline V CDR1 and CDR2: SGHRS, YFSETQ. The CDR3: CASSLGDYYGYTF. The CDR3 bases are TGCGCCAGCAGCTTGGGGGACTACTATGGCTACACCTTC.

The CDR3 sequence: CASSLISLRNTEAFF. The CDR3 DNA reads as TGTGCCAGCAGTTTGATATCTTTGAGGAACACTGAAGCTTTCTTT. This chain uses TRBV28 with TRBJ1-1; D is unresolved. V was trimmed by 3 bases and J by 1 base, leaving 12 bases between them. CDR1 MDHEN and CDR2 SYDVKM come from the germline V gene. The CDR3 spans 15 residues.

The gene calls are TRBV9 and TRBJ1-4; perhaps TRBD1 as D (6 bases). CDR3 length: 16 residues. From germline, CDR1 is SGDLS and CDR2 YYNGEE. Deletions cut 3 bases from V and 0 bases from J, with 12 bases between. CDR3: CASSEGTTATNEKLFF. DNA of the CDR3: TGTGCCAGCAGCGAGGGGACAACCGCAACTAATGAAAAACTGTTTTTT.

This sequence joins TRBV29-1 and TRBJ2-2; TRBD1 matches 7 bases. Germline V gene lookup returns CDR1 SQVTM and CDR2 ANQGSEA. V was clipped by 0 bases and J by 5 bases; unmatched bases: 0. The CDR3 has 13 amino acids. DNA of the CDR3: TGCAGCGTTGAAGAGACAGGGACCGGGGAGCTGTTTTTT. Protein: CSVEETGTGELFF.

The genes are TRBV4-1 and TRBJ2-1, with 11 bases fitting TRBD2. Germline CDR1 and CDR2: MGHRA and YSYEKL. The CDR3 is 17 residues long. V shed 2 bases and J 7 bases; nucleotides not matched to a gene: 10. This chain's CDR3 is CASSQPIAGGRGNEQFF. In DNA, the CDR3 is TGCGCCAGCAGCCAACCTATAGCGGGGGGGCGAGGGAATGAGCAGTTCTTC.